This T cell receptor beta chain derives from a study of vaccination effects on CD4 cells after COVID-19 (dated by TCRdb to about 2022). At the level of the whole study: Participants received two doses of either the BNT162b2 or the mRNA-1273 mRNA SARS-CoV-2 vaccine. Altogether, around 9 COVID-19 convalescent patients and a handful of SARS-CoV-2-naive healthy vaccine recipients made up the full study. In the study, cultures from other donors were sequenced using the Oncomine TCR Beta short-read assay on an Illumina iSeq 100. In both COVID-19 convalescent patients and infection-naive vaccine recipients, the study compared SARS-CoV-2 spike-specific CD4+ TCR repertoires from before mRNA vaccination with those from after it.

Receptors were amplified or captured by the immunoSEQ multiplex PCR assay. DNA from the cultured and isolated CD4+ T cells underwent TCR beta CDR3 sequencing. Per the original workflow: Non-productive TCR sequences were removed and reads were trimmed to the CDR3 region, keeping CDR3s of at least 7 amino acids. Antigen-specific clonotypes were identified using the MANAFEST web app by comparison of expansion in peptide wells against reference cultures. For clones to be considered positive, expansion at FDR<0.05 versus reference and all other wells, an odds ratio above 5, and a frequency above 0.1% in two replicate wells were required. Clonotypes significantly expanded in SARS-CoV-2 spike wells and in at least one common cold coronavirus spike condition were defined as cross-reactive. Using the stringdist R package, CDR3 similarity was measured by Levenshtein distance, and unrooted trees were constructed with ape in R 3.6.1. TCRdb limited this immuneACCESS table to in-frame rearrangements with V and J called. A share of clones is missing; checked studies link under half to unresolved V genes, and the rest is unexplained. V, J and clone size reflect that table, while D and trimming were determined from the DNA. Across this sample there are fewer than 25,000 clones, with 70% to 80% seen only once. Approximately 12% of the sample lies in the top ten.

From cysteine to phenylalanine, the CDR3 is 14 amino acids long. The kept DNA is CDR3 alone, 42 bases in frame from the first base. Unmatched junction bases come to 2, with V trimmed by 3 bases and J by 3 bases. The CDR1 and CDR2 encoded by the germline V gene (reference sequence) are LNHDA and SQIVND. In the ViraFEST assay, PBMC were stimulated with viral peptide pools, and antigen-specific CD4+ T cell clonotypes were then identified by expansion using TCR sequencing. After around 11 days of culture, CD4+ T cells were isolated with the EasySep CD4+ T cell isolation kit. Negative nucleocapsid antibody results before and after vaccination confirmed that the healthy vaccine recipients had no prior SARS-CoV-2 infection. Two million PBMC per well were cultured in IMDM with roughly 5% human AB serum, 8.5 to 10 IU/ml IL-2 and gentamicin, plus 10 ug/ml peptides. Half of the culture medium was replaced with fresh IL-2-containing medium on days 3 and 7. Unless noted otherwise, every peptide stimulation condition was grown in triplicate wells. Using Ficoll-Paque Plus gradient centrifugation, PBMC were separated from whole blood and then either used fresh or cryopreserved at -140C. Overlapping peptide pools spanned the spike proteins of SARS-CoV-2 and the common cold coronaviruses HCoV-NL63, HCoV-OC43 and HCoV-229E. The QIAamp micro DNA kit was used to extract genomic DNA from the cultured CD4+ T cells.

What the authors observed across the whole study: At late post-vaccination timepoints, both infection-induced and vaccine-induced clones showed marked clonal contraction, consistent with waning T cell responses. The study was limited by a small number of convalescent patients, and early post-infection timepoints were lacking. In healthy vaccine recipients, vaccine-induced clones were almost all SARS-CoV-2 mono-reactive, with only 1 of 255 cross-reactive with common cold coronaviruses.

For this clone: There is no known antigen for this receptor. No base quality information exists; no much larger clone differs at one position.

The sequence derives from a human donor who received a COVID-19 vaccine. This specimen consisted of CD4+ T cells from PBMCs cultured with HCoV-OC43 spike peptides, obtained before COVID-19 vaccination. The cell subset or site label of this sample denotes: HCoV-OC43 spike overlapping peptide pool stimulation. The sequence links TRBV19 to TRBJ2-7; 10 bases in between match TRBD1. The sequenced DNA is TGTGCCAGTAGTATCAGGACAGGGGGCTACGAGCAGTACTTC. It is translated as CASSIRTGGYEQYF.